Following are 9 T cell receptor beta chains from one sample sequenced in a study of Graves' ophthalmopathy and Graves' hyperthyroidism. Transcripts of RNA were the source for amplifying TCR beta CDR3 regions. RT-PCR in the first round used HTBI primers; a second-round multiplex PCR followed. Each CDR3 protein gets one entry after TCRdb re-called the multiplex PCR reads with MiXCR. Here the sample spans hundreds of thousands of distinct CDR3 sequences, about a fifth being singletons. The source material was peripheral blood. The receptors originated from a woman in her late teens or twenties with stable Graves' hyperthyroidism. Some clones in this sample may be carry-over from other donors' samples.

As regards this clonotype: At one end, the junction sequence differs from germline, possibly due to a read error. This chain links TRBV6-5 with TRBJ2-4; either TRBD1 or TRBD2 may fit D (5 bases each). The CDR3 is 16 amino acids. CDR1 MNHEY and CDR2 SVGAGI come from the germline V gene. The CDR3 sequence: CASNLVATEAKNIKYF. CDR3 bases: TGTGCCAGCAATCTAGTAGCGACAGAGGCAAAAAACATTAAGTACTTC.

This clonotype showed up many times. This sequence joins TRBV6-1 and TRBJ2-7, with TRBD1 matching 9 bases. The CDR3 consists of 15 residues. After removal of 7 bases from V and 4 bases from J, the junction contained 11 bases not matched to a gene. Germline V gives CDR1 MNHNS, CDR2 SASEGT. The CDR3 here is CASKPTGTGRYEQYF. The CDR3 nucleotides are TGTGCCAGCAAACCTACAGGGACAGGGAGGTACGAGCAGTACTTC.

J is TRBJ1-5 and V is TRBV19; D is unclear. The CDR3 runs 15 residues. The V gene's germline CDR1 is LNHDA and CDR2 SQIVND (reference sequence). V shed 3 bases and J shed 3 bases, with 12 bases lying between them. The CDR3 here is CASSIKAVVNQPQHF. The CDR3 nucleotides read TGTGCCAGTAGTATTAAGGCAGTGGTCAATCAGCCCCAGCATTTT.

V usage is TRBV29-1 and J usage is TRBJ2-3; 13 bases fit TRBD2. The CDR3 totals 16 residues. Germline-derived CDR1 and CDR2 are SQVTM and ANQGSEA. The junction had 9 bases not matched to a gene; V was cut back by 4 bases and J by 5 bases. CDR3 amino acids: CSVVGLAGVGGDTQYF. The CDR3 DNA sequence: TGCAGCGTTGTTGGACTAGCGGGGGTAGGTGGAGATACGCAGTATTTT.

CDR3 residues: CATSRDRWGREQYF. As DNA, the CDR3 is TGTGCCACCAGCAGAGATCGTTGGGGGCGAGAGCAGTACTTC. The gene calls are TRBV15 and TRBJ2-7; D might be TRBD1 (6 bases). Trimming took 0 bases from V and 7 from J, leaving 13 bases between them. Per the germline V gene, CDR1 is LNHNV and CDR2 is YYDKDF (reference sequence). This CDR3 is 14 amino acids long.

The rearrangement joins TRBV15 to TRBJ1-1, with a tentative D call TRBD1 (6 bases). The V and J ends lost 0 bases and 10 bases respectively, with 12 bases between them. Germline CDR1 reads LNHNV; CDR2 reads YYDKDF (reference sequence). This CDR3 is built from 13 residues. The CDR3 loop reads CATSRDLQGAAFF. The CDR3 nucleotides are TGTGCCACCAGCAGAGACCTACAGGGAGCAGCTTTCTTT.

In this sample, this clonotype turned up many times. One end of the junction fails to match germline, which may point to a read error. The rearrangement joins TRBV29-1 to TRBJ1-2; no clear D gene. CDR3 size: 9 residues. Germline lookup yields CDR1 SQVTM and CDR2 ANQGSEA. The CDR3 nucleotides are TGCAGCGTAGAAGAAGGACGGCTCTTC. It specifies CSVEEGRLF. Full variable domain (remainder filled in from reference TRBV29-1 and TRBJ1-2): SAVISQKPSRDICQRGTSLTIQCQVDSQVTMMFWYRQQPGQSLTLIATANQGSEATYESGFVIDKFPISRPNLTFSTLTVSNMSPEDSSIYLCSVEEGRLFGSGTRLTVV.

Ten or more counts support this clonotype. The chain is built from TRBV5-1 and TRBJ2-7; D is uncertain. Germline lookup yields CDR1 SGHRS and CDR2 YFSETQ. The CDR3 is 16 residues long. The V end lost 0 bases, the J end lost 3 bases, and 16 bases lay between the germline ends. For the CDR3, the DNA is TGCGCCAGCAGCTTGGCGCACTCCCTAAGACACTACGAGCAGTACTTC. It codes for CASSLAHSLRHYEQYF.

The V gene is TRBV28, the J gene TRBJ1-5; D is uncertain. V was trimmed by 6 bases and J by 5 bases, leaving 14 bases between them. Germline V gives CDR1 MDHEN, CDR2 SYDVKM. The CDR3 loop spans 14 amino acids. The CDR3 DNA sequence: TGTGCCAGCAGCTGGGGTTCGGGATATCAGCCCCAGCATTTT. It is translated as CASSWGSGYQPQHF.